This TCR beta chain was profiled in a study of CD8 T cells in ankylosing spondylitis. Quantitative molecular-barcoded 5'-RACE generated the TCR beta libraries. MiXCR, applied by TCRdb to the 5' RACE reads, yields one record per CDR3 protein. This repertoire shows 300,000 to 400,000 distinct CDR3 sequences, roughly 20% found once; its top ten account for around 13%. This sequence was found in a male donor with ankylosing spondylitis or in good health (not recorded which). Sample: blood, either unsorted or a sorted T cell fraction (not recorded which).

CDR3 coding DNA: TGTGCCAGCAGTCAGGGGGGGGTAGAGACCCAGTACTTC. It specifies CASSQGGVETQYF. V usage is TRBV27 and J usage is TRBJ2-5; D is tentatively TRBD1 or TRBD2 (7 bases each). V was shortened by 5 bases and J by 4 bases, with 11 bases between the two germline ends. Germline lookup yields CDR1 MNHEY and CDR2 SMNVEV (reference sequence). CDR3 length: 13 residues.